The clone carrying this TCR beta chain was recorded at least ten times. Time point reported: newly diagnosed GD, antithyroid drugs for less than 3 months. Isolated PBMC RNA provided the starting material for the TCR library. Sequencing libraries for TCR beta were prepared with iRepertoire HTBI primers and Arm-PCR of CDR3 regions. TCRdb fed the multiplex PCR reads into MiXCR, producing one record per CDR3 protein. The sample has a few hundred thousand distinct CDR3 sequences, about 11% seen once. This specimen comes from a study of regulatory T cells in long-lasting Graves disease. At the level of the study: Antithyroid drugs had been given to newly diagnosed Graves' patients for under 3 months.

These data were also reused for a study on T cells in Graves' hyperthyroidism and ophthalmopathy. That work contributes: Graves' hyperthyroidism was deemed stable absent ophthalmopathy progression within 18 months. Expanded thyroid clonotypes (above 0.001) were mostly also found in blood. Ophthalmopathy was separated from stable hyperthyroidism by a 13 V-J model.

The source was peripheral blood mononuclear cells (PBMCs), collected at new diagnosis, from a patient treated with antithyroid drugs. The origin of this receptor is a woman under 30 with Graves disease.

The CDR3 region is CASSQAGATFYEQYF. The CDR3 DNA sequence: TGCGCCAGCAGCCAAGCAGGCGCGACTTTCTACGAGCAGTACTTC. The rearrangement links TRBV4-3 to TRBJ2-7; D unresolved. The germline V and J ends were trimmed by 1 base and 3 bases, with 13 bases remaining between them. Per germline, CDR1 LGHNA and CDR2 YSLEER. The CDR3 is 15 amino acids.